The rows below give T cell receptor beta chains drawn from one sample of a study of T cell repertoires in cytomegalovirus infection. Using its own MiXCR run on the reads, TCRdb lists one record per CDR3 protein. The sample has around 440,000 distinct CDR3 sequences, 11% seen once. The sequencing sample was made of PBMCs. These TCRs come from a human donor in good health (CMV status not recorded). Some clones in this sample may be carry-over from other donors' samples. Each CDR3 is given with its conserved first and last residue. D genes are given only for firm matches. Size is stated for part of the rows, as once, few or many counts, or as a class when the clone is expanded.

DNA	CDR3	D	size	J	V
TGCAGCGTTGAAACGGACGGGCGGAACACCTTC	CSVETDGRNTF	NA	many	TRBJ1-2	TRBV29-1
TGCAGTGCCAGGCCCGCAGGGGGCACAGATACGCAGTATTTT	CSARPAGGTDTQYF	NA	few	TRBJ2-3	TRBV20-1
TGCAGCACCGGAGGGGACTCCAATCAGCCCCAGCATTTT	CSTGGDSNQPQHF	NA	few	TRBJ1-5	TRBV20-1
TGTGCCAGCAGCTTAATCTCCGTATACAATGAGCAGTTCTTC	CASSLISVYNEQFF	NA	many	TRBJ2-1	TRBV7-9
TGTGCCAGCAGTCTACAGGGAGACCTACGCGAGCAGTACTTC	CASSLQGDLREQYF	NA	many	TRBJ2-7	TRBV12-3/TRBV12-4
TGTGCCAGCAGGGCGACTAGCGGGAGTTCTGGGGCCAACGTCCTGACTTTC	CASRATSGSSGANVLTF	TRBD2	many	TRBJ2-6	TRBV11-2
TGTGCCATCAACGGGGCGGAGGGTCAGCCCCAGCATTTT	CAINGAEGQPQHF	NA	few	TRBJ1-5	TRBV10-3
TGCGCCAGCAGCTTGGAATGGACGAACGAGCAGTACTTC	CASSLEWTNEQYF	NA	NA	TRBJ2-7	TRBV5-1
TGTGCCAGCAGCCAGTCTAGCGGGGTAGCCAAAAACATTCAGTACTTC	CASSQSSGVAKNIQYF	TRBD2	NA	TRBJ2-4	TRBV4-2
TGTGCCAGCAGCCAAGATGGGCAGACTGAAGCTTTCTTT	CASSQDGQTEAFF	NA	many	TRBJ1-1	TRBV4-2
TGTGCCAGCAGTGAATGGGGCAGGGGTGAAGATACGCAGTATTTT	CASSEWGRGEDTQYF	NA	NA	TRBJ2-3	TRBV6-1
TGTGCCAGCAGCCGACAGGGGAATACATCACCCCTCCACTTT	CASSRQGNTSPLHF	TRBD1	NA	TRBJ1-6	TRBV7-3
TGTGCCAGCAGCTTAGCGGAGGGGCGGACCTACAATGAGCAGTTCTTC	CASSLAEGRTYNEQFF	NA	many	TRBJ2-1	TRBV11-1
TGCGCCAGCAGACAAACTAGCGGGCCCCGGGCTGCGACGAACACCGGGGAGCTGTTTTTT	CASRQTSGPRAATNTGELFF	TRBD2	many	TRBJ2-2	TRBV4-1
TGTGCCAGCAGCTTAGCCGGGGGAGATACGCAGTATTTT	CASSLAGGDTQYF	NA	many	TRBJ2-3	TRBV7-6
TGCGCCAGCAGCCACGTGGGACAGGGCTTCGAGCAGTACTTC	CASSHVGQGFEQYF	TRBD1	many	TRBJ2-7	TRBV4-1
TGTGCCAGCAGCGTTGACAGGGGAACGAATGAGCAGTTCTTC	CASSVDRGTNEQFF	TRBD1	many	TRBJ2-1	TRBV7-2
TGTGCCATCAGTGAGTCGTCAGGGTATGGAAATAATTCACCCCTCCACTTT	CAISESSGYGNNSPLHF	NA	few	TRBJ1-6	TRBV10-3
TGCAGCGTAGAGCAGTACCAAGAGACCCAGTACTTC	CSVEQYQETQYF	NA	NA	TRBJ2-5	TRBV29-1
TGTGCCAGCAGTTACTCTCCGGGACAGGGGTTCGAGACCCAGTACTTC	CASSYSPGQGFETQYF	TRBD1	many	TRBJ2-5	TRBV6-5
TGTGCCAGCATGGGGGGCACCGGGGAGCTGTTTTTT	CASMGGTGELFF	NA	few	TRBJ2-2	TRBV19
TGTGCCAGCTTCGCGGGACTAGCCGCCGGGGAGCTGTTTTTT	CASFAGLAAGELFF	TRBD2	many	TRBJ2-2	TRBV27
TGTGCCAGCAGCGTAACGGCAGCCTTAAATGAAAAACTGTTTTTT	CASSVTAALNEKLFF	NA	NA	TRBJ1-4	TRBV9
TGTGCCAGCAGCCGGTTTAGCGGGGGGGCTGGGGAGCAGTACTTC	CASSRFSGGAGEQYF	TRBD2	few	TRBJ2-7	TRBV13
TGTGCCACCAGTGAGGCCGGGACTAGTAATGAGCAGTTCTTC	CATSEAGTSNEQFF	TRBD2	NA	TRBJ2-1	TRBV24-1
TGTGCCATCAGTGAGCGCCAGGGACAGGGTTTTTCCTACGAGCAGTACTTC	CAISERQGQGFSYEQYF	TRBD1	many	TRBJ2-7	TRBV10-3
TGTGCCAGTGCCTCAGGGACACTTTACACCGGGGAGCTGTTTTTT	CASASGTLYTGELFF	NA	few	TRBJ2-2	TRBV19
TGTGCCAGCAGTCCAACTGGACGGGCTATCACAGATACGCAGTATTTT	CASSPTGRAITDTQYF	NA	many	TRBJ2-3	TRBV7-3
TGTGCCAGCAGTGAATCGGGACTAGCGGGGCCCCGGGCCTACGAGCAGTACTTC	CASSESGLAGPRAYEQYF	TRBD2	many	TRBJ2-7	TRBV25-1
TGTGCCAGTAGTTCCGGGGCTGTAAATAGCAATCAGCCCCAGCATTTT	CASSSGAVNSNQPQHF	NA	few	TRBJ1-5	TRBV19
TGTGCCAGCCGAGACAGGGAGGGCTATGGCTACACCTTC	CASRDREGYGYTF	TRBD1	many	TRBJ1-2	TRBV2